The 20 T cell receptor beta chains below come from one sample, sequenced in a study of cytomegalovirus exposure and HLA in healthy donors. Primers: 60 Vbeta forward and 13 Jbeta reverse. Libraries were prepared by immunoSEQ multiplex PCR; TCRdb keeps only in-frame clonotypes and omits some of them. The table includes fewer than 90,000 clones, about four fifths detected once. What was sequenced was PBMCs. These receptor sequences come from a woman aged 40-49 years in good health and CMV-seropositive.

This chain joins TRBV7-3 and TRBJ2-1; 8 nucleotides line up with TRBD2. The V gene's germline CDR1 is SGHTA and CDR2 FQGTGA. The CDR3 is 15 residues long. V trimming: 2 bases; J trimming: 3 bases; junction bases outside the gene matches: 3. The CDR3 DNA reads as TGTGCCAGCAGCTTAGGAGCGGGGGACTACAATGAGCAGTTCTTC. Translated, it gives CASSLGAGDYNEQFF.

The CDR3, as DNA: TGTGCCAGCAGTCCCTTGGTGAGGGCCGGTAATCAGCCCCAGCATTTT. Translation gives CASSPLVRAGNQPQHF. This rearrangement joins TRBV28 to TRBJ1-5; D gene unclear. Germline CDR1 and CDR2: MDHEN and SYDVKM. This CDR3 spans 16 amino acids. Trimming removed 5 bases from V and 4 bases from J, with 18 bases in between.

The chain uses TRBV6-5 and TRBJ1-5; 10 positions match TRBD1. The CDR3 is 15 amino acids. The ends lost 5 bases at V and 4 bases at J; junction bases unmatched: 5. The germline CDR1 and CDR2 sequences are MNHEY and SVGAGI. The CDR3 DNA follows: TGTGCCAGCAGTCCTGACAGGGGGCGAAATCAGCCCCAGCATTTT. It translates to CASSPDRGRNQPQHF.

This chain connects TRBV7-9 to TRBJ2-7, with 9 bases matching TRBD1. With 3 bases clipped from V and 2 bases from J, the junction kept 5 bases outside the gene matches. Germline CDR1 and CDR2: SEHNR and FQNEAQ (reference sequence). This CDR3 spans 15 amino acids. The CDR3 DNA follows: TGTGCCAGCAGCTTCTCGGACAGGGGTCCCTACGAGCAGTACTTC. Its translation: CASSFSDRGPYEQYF.

The CDR3 DNA sequence: TGTGCCAGCAGCTTAGGACAGGGTGTGGGTCAGCCCCAGCATTTT. Encoded protein: CASSLGQGVGQPQHF. The chain links TRBV5-6 to TRBJ1-5, with 8 bases lining up with TRBD1. This CDR3 is 15 amino acids long. In germline, CDR1 is SGHDT, CDR2 YYEEEE. With 2 bases clipped from V and 6 bases from J, the junction kept 7 bases outside the gene matches.

The chain combines TRBV28 with TRBJ1-4; D ambiguous. Trimming removed 7 bases at V and 12 bases at J, with 21 bases between. Germline CDR1 reads MDHEN; CDR2 reads SYDVKM. The CDR3 length is 14 residues. CDR3 residues: CASTPNISGRELFF. CDR3 DNA sequence: TGTGCCAGCACCCCCAATATCTCGGGAAGGGAACTGTTTTTT. The complete variable domain, with remaining parts taken from reference TRBV28 and TRBJ1-4, reads DVKVTQSSRYLVKRTGEKVFLECVQDMDHENMFWYRQDPGLGLRLIYFSYDVKMKEKGDIPEGYSVSREKKERFSLILESASTNQTSMYLCASTPNISGRELFFGSGTQLSVL.

The chain employs TRBV9 and TRBJ1-6; D gene ambiguous. Germline loops: CDR1 SGDLS, CDR2 YYNGEE. Trimming cost V 3 bases and J 2 bases, with 12 bases left between them. This CDR3 has 16 residues. DNA for the CDR3: TGTGCCAGCAGCGCCCTGGCCGGGGCCTATAATTCACCCCTCCACTTT. Amino acids: CASSALAGAYNSPLHF.

This chain links TRBV7-2 with TRBJ1-1; 9 bases are shared with TRBD1. In germline, CDR1 is SGHTA, CDR2 FQGNSA. The J segment lost 1 base and the V segment lost 7 bases, leaving 4 bases of the junction unmatched. The CDR3 covers 14 residues. CDR3 loop: CASTWTGANTEAFF. The CDR3 DNA follows: TGTGCCAGCACCTGGACAGGGGCGAACACTGAAGCTTTCTTT.

CDR3 coding DNA: TGTGCCAGCAGTTTCCCGGGACAGGGGATGGGGGGCTACACCTTC. Protein sequence: CASSFPGQGMGGYTF. The chain combines TRBV5-6 with TRBJ1-2, with TRBD1 matching 10 bases. CDR1 and CDR2 from the germline V gene are SGHDT and YYEEEE. This CDR3 comprises 15 residues. The trim removed 5 bases at V and 8 bases at J, leaving 12 bases unmatched. Based on the CDR3 plus reference TRBV5-6 and TRBJ1-2, the full variable domain is DAGVTQSPTHLIKTRGQQVTLRCSPKSGHDTVSWYQQALGQGPQFIFQYYEEEERQRGNFPDRFSGHQFPNYSSELNVNALLLGDSALYLCASSFPGQGMGGYTFGSGTRLTVV.

The chain combines TRBV18 with TRBJ1-2; no clear D gene. The germline CDR1 and CDR2 sequences are KGHSH and LQKENI. CDR3 length: 13 amino acids. Trimming took off 3 bases at V and 8 bases at J, with 13 bases between the two ends. CDR3 sequence (DNA): TGTGCCAGCTCACCGGACTTGGGTTCAGGCTACACCTTC. This gives the protein CASSPDLGSGYTF.

The J gene is TRBJ1-6, the V gene TRBV11-1; 9 bases map to TRBD1. The V segment lost 6 bases and the J segment 10 bases; nucleotides outside the gene matches: 10. Germline V CDR1 and CDR2: SGHAT, FQDESV (reference sequence). CDR3 length: 15 amino acids. This CDR3 reads CASSTGTGIRSPLHF. The CDR3, as DNA: TGTGCCAGCAGTACCGGGACAGGGATTCGGTCACCCCTCCACTTT.

This clone turned up a few times. V is TRBV6-1 and J is TRBJ1-1, with D possibly matching TRBD1 (5 bases). Germline lookup yields CDR1 MNHNS and CDR2 SASEGT. The CDR3 runs 13 residues. Trimming took off 2 bases at V and 5 bases at J, with 9 bases between the two ends. Here the CDR3 DNA reads TGTGCCAGCAGTGAACAGGGAGGGACTGAAGCTTTCTTT. It is translated as CASSEQGGTEAFF.

The chain couples TRBV5-8 to TRBJ2-3; D is uncertain. Trimming shortened V by 4 bases and J by 2 bases, and 11 bases separated the two germline ends. CDR3 length: 14 amino acids. Germline CDR1 SGHTS, CDR2 YDEGEE. CDR3 coding DNA: TGTGCCAGCAGCCCACGTAGATCCACAGATACGCAGTATTTT. It yields the protein CASSPRRSTDTQYF.

The chain employs TRBV2 and TRBJ2-3; TRBD2 matches at 10 bases. The CDR3 totals 16 residues. The trim removed 2 bases at V and 3 bases at J, leaving 5 bases unmatched. CDR1 is SNHLY, CDR2 FYNNEI, per germline. CDR3 residues: CASSERASGSTDTQYF. CDR3 DNA sequence: TGTGCCAGCAGTGAAAGGGCTAGCGGGAGTACAGATACGCAGTATTTT.

This clone appeared a few times. The chain couples TRBV2 to TRBJ2-7; 11 nucleotides match TRBD1. Germline V gene sequence: CDR1 SNHLY, CDR2 FYNNEI. The CDR3 is 13 amino acids. After removal of 7 bases from V and 5 bases from J, the junction contained 4 bases not matched to a gene. This CDR3 is CASIRTGGNEQYF. The CDR3 region has the DNA TGTGCCAGCATTAGGACAGGGGGCAACGAGCAGTACTTC.

The chain joins TRBV4-1 to TRBJ1-1; a possible D gene is TRBD1 (6 bases). Looked up from germline, CDR1 is MGHRA and CDR2 is YSYEKL. CDR3 length: 14 residues. V was pared by 3 bases and J by 3 bases, with 11 bases between. The CDR3 nucleotides read TGCGCCAGCAGCCAGCCAGGGGTGGACACTGAAGCTTTCTTT. Protein product: CASSQPGVDTEAFF.

The V call is TRBV7-8, the J call TRBJ1-3; 10 nucleotides match TRBD1. Germline lookup yields CDR1 SGHVS and CDR2 FQNEAQ. This CDR3 has 16 amino acids. The V and J ends lost 5 bases and 2 bases, in that order; junction bases with no gene match: 6. The CDR3 bases are TGTGCCAGCAGCCCCAGACAGGGGGCTACTGGAAACACCATATATTTT. It encodes CASSPRQGATGNTIYF.

The chain links TRBV4-1 to TRBJ2-3; D gene ambiguous. The CDR3 has 14 residues. Germline V lookup: CDR1 MGHRA, CDR2 YSYEKL. V lost 0 bases and J lost 4, with 8 bases in between. The DNA for the CDR3 is TGCGCCAGCAGCCAAGAGGCTTTCGCAGATACGCAGTATTTT. Its translation: CASSQEAFADTQYF.

The V and J genes are TRBV5-1 and TRBJ2-1; TRBD2 agrees at 9 bases. Trimming removed 4 bases from V and 6 bases from J; junction bases left unmatched: 11. The CDR3 sequence is 16 residues long. From germline, CDR1 is SGHRS and CDR2 YFSETQ. CDR3 region: CASSDLGTSRLNEQFF. Here the CDR3 DNA reads TGCGCCAGCAGCGACCTCGGGACTAGCCGGCTCAATGAGCAGTTCTTC.

This clone has a single count. This sequence joins TRBV28 and TRBJ1-3; D remains ambiguous. Germline V gene data show CDR1 as MDHEN and CDR2 as SYDVKM. V lost 3 bases to trimming and J lost 2 bases, with 8 bases between them. The CDR3 is 14 amino acids. CDR3 coding DNA: TGTGCCAGCAGTTTGCCTATTCCTGGAAACACCATATATTTT. Its protein is CASSLPIPGNTIYF.